This record looks at one T cell receptor beta chain sequence and its context. Sequencing was performed with immunoSEQ multiplex PCR; in TCRdb, only in-frame clones are kept and a portion is missing. The sample records some 290,000 clones, 88% being singletons. The sample belongs to a study of blood T cell repertoires in COVID-19. The length of the CDR3 is 14 residues. V lost 8 bases to trimming and J lost 5 bases; unmatched junction nucleotides: 10. CDR1 is WNHNN, CDR2 SYGVQD, per germline (reference sequence). This sequence was found in a woman aged 25 to 39 with COVID-19, enrolled during active disease. Sequences were obtained from peripheral blood. The chain employs TRBV10-1 and TRBJ2-5; 8 bases match TRBD2. DNA for the CDR3: TGCGCCAGCGGAACGGGAGGGCCGTGGGAGACCCAGTACTTC. The encoded protein is CASGTGGPWETQYF.